The 32 T cell receptor beta chains presented below share a single source sample, sequenced in a study of cytomegalovirus exposure and HLA in healthy donors. Here immunoSEQ multiplex PCR was the method, and the copy in TCRdb shows in-frame clones only, minus some. Here the sample spans 150,000 to 200,000 clones, roughly 84% being singletons. Material for sequencing was PBMCs. The receptors derive from a man aged 25-40 years in good health and CMV-seropositive.

CDR3 sequence reads: CASSQTPGQGSYEQYF. In DNA form, the CDR3 reads TGCGCCAGCAGCCAAACTCCGGGACAGGGCTCCTACGAGCAGTACTTC. The J gene is TRBJ2-7, the V gene TRBV4-3; 9 nucleotides line up with TRBD1. This CDR3 contains 16 residues. Trimming at V came to 2 bases and at J to 0 bases, leaving 5 bases not matched to a gene. The V gene's germline CDR1 is LGHNA and CDR2 YSLEER.

This clone appeared once. The V gene is TRBV4-1, the J gene TRBJ2-1; possible D gene TRBD1, 5 bases. Looked up from germline, CDR1 is MGHRA and CDR2 is YSYEKL. Trimming removed 1 base at V and 3 bases at J, with 13 bases between. This CDR3 is 16 amino acids long. Here the CDR3 reads CASSQGPGLYYNEQFF. The CDR3 DNA sequence: TGCGCCAGCAGCCAAGGACCAGGGTTGTACTACAATGAGCAGTTCTTC.

The genes are TRBV2 and TRBJ2-1, with D perhaps TRBD1 (5 bases). V was trimmed by 7 bases and J by 4 bases, leaving 14 bases between them. CDR3 length: 14 amino acids. CDR1 and CDR2 from the germline V gene are SNHLY and FYNNEI. The CDR3 sequence is CASTVEQEYNEQFF. CDR3 in DNA: TGTGCCAGCACCGTTGAACAGGAATACAATGAGCAGTTCTTC.

This clone was observed a handful of times. The genes are TRBV6-5 and TRBJ2-7; maybe TRBD2 (6 bases). Germline CDR1 reads MNHEY; CDR2 reads SVGAGI. Trimming took off 4 bases at V and 2 bases at J, with 15 bases between the two ends. The CDR3 has 15 residues. In DNA form, the CDR3 reads TGTGCCAGCAGTTCCCTAGTGCGGGGAACCTACGAGCAGTACTTC. As protein: CASSSLVRGTYEQYF.

This clone appeared once. This chain joins TRBV7-2 and TRBJ2-3; no clear D gene. CDR1 is SGHTA, CDR2 FQGNSA, per germline. V lost 0 bases and J 5 bases, leaving 6 bases between the germline ends. There are 13 residues in the CDR3. The CDR3 sequence is CASSLASLDTQYF. CDR3 bases: TGTGCCAGCAGCTTAGCTAGCTTAGATACGCAGTATTTT.

The rearrangement uses TRBV7-9 and TRBJ2-2, with D unresolved. This CDR3 has 15 amino acids. Germline CDR1 SEHNR, CDR2 FQNEAQ (reference sequence). Trimming stripped 5 bases from V and 1 base from J, with 11 bases between. The CDR3, as DNA: TGTGCCAGCAGCCTTCTGGCCCTGAACACCGGGGAGCTGTTTTTT. Translating it yields CASSLLALNTGELFF.

The V call is TRBV6-5, the J call TRBJ2-1, with 9 bases aligning to TRBD2. The CDR3 has 16 amino acids. Germline loops: CDR1 MNHEY, CDR2 SVGAGI. The V segment lost 4 bases and the J segment 12 bases; nucleotides outside the gene matches: 16. Written as DNA, the CDR3 is TGTGCCAGCAGTTCCTTAGCGGGGGCGGAAACGGGGTGGCAGTTCTTC. It is translated as CASSSLAGAETGWQFF.

The chain recombines TRBV2 with TRBJ2-5; a weak D match, TRBD2 (7 bases). This CDR3 comprises 16 residues. Germline V CDR1 and CDR2: SNHLY, FYNNEI. V shed 7 bases and J shed 5 bases, with 23 bases lying between them. The CDR3 loop reads CASTGQGGGPSETQYF. CDR3 coding DNA: TGTGCCAGCACCGGCCAAGGGGGGGGACCAAGTGAGACCCAGTACTTC.

CDR3 sequence: CASSPRRTGGMGDTQYF. The CDR3 DNA sequence: TGTGCCAGCTCACCAAGGAGGACAGGGGGTATGGGAGATACGCAGTATTTT. The chain recombines TRBV18 with TRBJ2-3; 10 nucleotides line up with TRBD1. The V gene's germline CDR1 is KGHSH and CDR2 LQKENI. The CDR3 loop spans 17 amino acids. Unmatched junction bases numbered 10, after V lost 2 bases and J lost 5 bases.

This sequence joins TRBV6-6 and TRBJ2-3, with TRBD2 identical over 8 bases. With V trimmed by 5 bases and J by 6 bases, 7 bases remained unmatched. This CDR3 comprises 14 residues. Germline values: CDR1 MNHNY, CDR2 SVGAGI (reference sequence). CDR3 protein: CASSPGGPRDTQYF. The CDR3 nucleotides are TGTGCCAGCAGTCCGGGGGGGCCGAGGGATACGCAGTATTTT.

The rearrangement links TRBV28 to TRBJ1-1; maybe TRBD1 (6 bases). V lost 5 bases to trimming and J lost 1 base, with 17 bases between them. Germline loops: CDR1 MDHEN, CDR2 SYDVKM. This CDR3 comprises 16 residues. Here the CDR3 reads CASSGQILFSNTEAFF. The CDR3 DNA is TGTGCCAGCAGTGGACAGATTCTATTTTCGAACACTGAAGCTTTCTTT.

The chain uses TRBV7-6 and TRBJ2-5; TRBD1 aligns across 9 bases. Germline V gene data show CDR1 as SGHVS and CDR2 as FNYEAQ. V shed 4 bases and J 5 bases; nucleotides not matched to a gene: 8. The CDR3 is 15 residues long. DNA for the CDR3: TGTGCCAGCAGCTCCGAAACAGGGGGCGACGAGACCCAGTACTTC. Translation gives CASSSETGGDETQYF.

This clone was recorded many times. The V gene is TRBV4-3, the J gene TRBJ1-6; D unresolved. The CDR3 runs to 14 residues. Germline V gives CDR1 LGHNA, CDR2 YSLEER. V was trimmed by 4 bases and J by 2 bases, leaving 6 bases between them. CDR3 bases: TGCGCCAGCAGCCCCGGTCCCTATAATTCACCCCTCCACTTT. It yields the protein CASSPGPYNSPLHF.

The genes are TRBV11-2 and TRBJ2-7, with 7 bases aligning to TRBD2. The CDR3 consists of 14 residues. In germline, CDR1 is SGHAT, CDR2 FQNNGV. The J segment lost 7 bases and the V segment lost 5 bases, leaving 11 bases of the junction unmatched. The CDR3 loop reads CASSRNGGGREQYF. The CDR3 DNA follows: TGTGCCAGCAGCCGCAATGGGGGAGGGAGGGAGCAGTACTTC.

The chain combines TRBV27 with TRBJ1-4; D ambiguous. CDR3 length: 13 amino acids. Germline V lookup: CDR1 MNHEY, CDR2 SMNVEV (reference sequence). Trimming removed 3 bases from V and 6 bases from J, with 8 bases in between. In nucleotides, the CDR3 is TGTGCCAGCAGTTTGACGGGATATGAAAAACTGTTTTTT. Residues: CASSLTGYEKLFF.

This clone appeared once. V and J are TRBV4-1 and TRBJ2-7, with D perhaps TRBD2 (6 bases). Germline V gives CDR1 MGHRA, CDR2 YSYEKL. The CDR3 length is 17 residues. Deletions cut 1 base from V and 3 bases from J, with 19 bases between. CDR3 nucleotide sequence: TGCGCCAGCAGCCAAGGCTTCACCCAGTTAGCGGTCTACGAGCAGTACTTC. Translation: CASSQGFTQLAVYEQYF.

The V gene is TRBV28, the J gene TRBJ2-6, with 7 bases that match TRBD1. The V segment lost 6 bases and the J segment 3 bases; nucleotides outside the gene matches: 5. Germline-derived CDR1 and CDR2 are MDHEN and SYDVKM. This CDR3 is built from 15 residues. DNA of the CDR3: TGTGCCAGCAGGTTGACAGGGCGTGGGGCCAACGTCCTGACTTTC. It translates to CASRLTGRGANVLTF.

The chain carries TRBV27 and TRBJ1-4; 8 bases match TRBD1. Per the germline V gene, CDR1 is MNHEY and CDR2 is SMNVEV (reference sequence). The CDR3 contains 15 residues. V lost 5 bases to trimming and J lost 4 bases; unmatched junction nucleotides: 6. The CDR3 loop is CASSQSDRVNEKLFF. DNA for the CDR3: TGTGCCAGCAGTCAATCGGACAGGGTTAATGAAAAACTGTTTTTT.

The V gene is TRBV30, the J gene TRBJ2-7; D perhaps matches TRBD1 (6 bases). Germline V gene sequence: CDR1 GTSNPN, CDR2 SVGIG (reference sequence). V lost 2 bases, J lost 3 bases, and 8 bases lay in between. This CDR3 contains 12 residues. The CDR3 loop is CAWSKGVYEQYF. CDR3 bases: TGTGCCTGGAGTAAGGGGGTCTACGAGCAGTACTTC.

This clone has at least ten counts. V usage is TRBV20-1 and J usage is TRBJ2-1; the D is unclear. Germline V gene data show CDR1 as DFQATT and CDR2 as SNEGSKA (reference sequence). V was pared by 5 bases and J by 9 bases, with 11 bases between. This CDR3 has 11 amino acids. CDR3 residues: CSAPSSGEQFF. The CDR3 DNA reads as TGCAGTGCTCCTAGTTCTGGTGAGCAGTTCTTC.

Here the CDR3 reads CASSFPPGQPNTGELFF. The CDR3 DNA is TGTGCCAGCAGTTTTCCGCCGGGACAGCCGAACACCGGGGAGCTGTTTTTT. This rearrangement joins TRBV28 to TRBJ2-2, with 7 bases fitting TRBD1. CDR1 is MDHEN and CDR2 is SYDVKM in the germline V gene. This CDR3 comprises 17 residues. The V and J ends lost 3 bases and 0 bases, in that order; junction bases with no gene match: 7.

In DNA form, the CDR3 reads TGCAGCGCCACCGAGACCCCGGGGATCGTGCCGAGCAGCCAAGCTTTCTTT. Its translation: CSATETPGIVPSSQAFF. This chain connects TRBV29-1 to TRBJ1-1; D call uncertain. Germline CDR1 reads SQVTM; CDR2 reads ANQGSEA. The V gene lost 7 bases and the J gene lost 9 bases, with 33 bases spanning the gap. This CDR3 region has 17 residues.

This chain connects TRBV6-6 to TRBJ1-1; maybe TRBD1 (6 bases). V was cut by 5 bases and J by 3 bases, with 13 bases left in between. Germline V gives CDR1 MNHNY, CDR2 SVGAGI (reference sequence). The CDR3 consists of 14 residues. The CDR3 sequence: CASSHREMDTEAFF. The CDR3 nucleotides read TGTGCCAGCAGTCACAGGGAGATGGACACTGAAGCTTTCTTT.

The chain has TRBV11-3 and TRBJ2-1; D is possibly TRBD2 (5 bases). The CDR3 runs 13 residues. CDR1 and CDR2 (germline): SGHNT, YENEEA. Trimming removed 5 bases at V and 6 bases at J, with 11 bases between. CDR3 loop: CASSLGLPNEQFF. DNA of the CDR3: TGTGCCAGCAGCCTAGGACTTCCCAATGAGCAGTTCTTC.

The rearrangement joins TRBV5-4 to TRBJ2-3; D gene uncertain. This CDR3 contains 12 residues. The V gene lost 3 bases and the J gene lost 5 bases, with 7 bases spanning the gap. Germline values: CDR1 SGHNT, CDR2 YYREEE (reference sequence). In DNA, the CDR3 is TGTGCCAGCAGCTCCTCAGAAGATACGCAGTATTTT. Translation gives CASSSSEDTQYF.

This clone occurred once. The chain employs TRBV29-1 and TRBJ2-5, with 8 positions matching TRBD2. The CDR3 has 14 amino acids. With 5 bases clipped from V and 0 bases from J, the junction kept 5 bases outside the gene matches. The V gene's germline CDR1 is SQVTM and CDR2 ANQGSEA. CDR3 bases: TGCAGCGTTCTAAGCGGGAGATACCAAGAGACCCAGTACTTC. This gives the protein CSVLSGRYQETQYF.

Concerning this clone: The junction differs from germline at one of its ends, possibly a read error. This chain joins TRBV11-2 and TRBJ2-5; D is unresolved. Germline V gives CDR1 SGHAT, CDR2 FQNNGV. The length of the CDR3 is 12 residues. The CDR3 region is CASSLVQETQYF. As DNA, the CDR3 is TGTGCCAGCAGTTTAGTACAAGAGACCCAGTACTTC.

The chain joins TRBV5-6 to TRBJ2-6; D may be TRBD2 (6 bases). Trimming pared 3 bases from V and 0 bases from J, leaving 13 bases between. The V gene's germline CDR1 is SGHDT and CDR2 YYEEEE. This CDR3 is 17 amino acids long. The CDR3 DNA sequence: TGTGCCAGCAGCTATCCGGGACTTATCTCTGGGGCCAACGTCCTGACTTTC. This translates into CASSYPGLISGANVLTF.

V usage is TRBV2 and J usage is TRBJ2-1; 7 positions agree with TRBD2. Trimming at V came to 4 bases and at J to 9 bases, leaving 12 bases not matched to a gene. The CDR3 runs to 15 residues. CDR1 and CDR2 (germline): SNHLY, FYNNEI. Here the CDR3 DNA reads TGTGCCAGCAGTGGACTCTCCGGGACTACCGCTGAGCAGTTCTTC. Protein sequence: CASSGLSGTTAEQFF. Together with reference TRBV2 and TRBJ2-1, the CDR3 gives the full variable domain: EPEVTQTPSHQVTQMGQEVILRCVPISNHLYFYWYRQILGQKVEFLVSFYNNEISEKSEIFDDQFSVERPDGSNFTLKIRSTKLEDSAMYFCASSGLSGTTAEQFFGPGTRLTVL.

This clone is a singleton in its sample. This chain links TRBV28 with TRBJ1-5; 7 bases fit TRBD1. The V and J ends lost 4 bases and 0 bases, in that order; junction bases with no gene match: 3. From germline, CDR1 is MDHEN and CDR2 SYDVKM. CDR3 length: 15 amino acids. This chain's CDR3 is CASSSGQYSNQPQHF. The CDR3 nucleotides read TGTGCCAGCAGTTCGGGACAGTATAGCAATCAGCCCCAGCATTTT. Using reference TRBV28 and TRBJ1-5 for the parts outside the CDR3, the full variable domain is DVKVTQSSRYLVKRTGEKVFLECVQDMDHENMFWYRQDPGLGLRLIYFSYDVKMKEKGDIPEGYSVSREKKERFSLILESASTNQTSMYLCASSSGQYSNQPQHFGDGTRLSIL.

This clone was observed a handful of times. The CDR3 DNA reads TGTGCCAGCATGTTACAGTTGAATCAGCCCCAGCATTTT. Protein product: CASMLQLNQPQHF. V usage is TRBV6-6 and J usage is TRBJ1-5; D gene ambiguous. Between the trimmed V and J ends, which lost 7 bases and 4 bases, there was a span of 11 bases. The CDR3 covers 13 residues. Germline CDR1 is MNHNY and CDR2 is SVGAGI (reference sequence).

The V gene is TRBV30, the J gene TRBJ2-1; D is undetermined. Germline values: CDR1 GTSNPN, CDR2 SVGIG (reference sequence). This CDR3 has 18 residues. V was shortened by 3 bases and J by 1 base, with 22 bases between the two germline ends. CDR3 coding DNA: TGTGCCTGGAGCGATCCCTTTCTAGGTACTACTTCCTACAATGAGCAGTTCTTC. It encodes CAWSDPFLGTTSYNEQFF.